The following is a TCR beta chain sequence with its context. The germline CDR1 and CDR2 sequences are SGHTA and FQGNSA. V dropped 3 bases and J dropped 3 bases, with 18 bases sitting between them. The CDR3 has 17 amino acids. This entry comes from a study of patients and donors after allogeneic stem cell transplantation. One entry per CDR3 protein, called by TCRdb with MiXCR from the RT-PCR reads. This sample has 900,000 to 1,000,000 distinct CDR3 sequences, with roughly 18% found just once. Input material: blood, either unsorted or a sorted T cell fraction (not recorded which). The chain is built from TRBV7-2 and TRBJ1-3; D may be TRBD1 (6 bases). This TCR came from a human donor who was either an allogeneic HSCT recipient or a stem cell or donor lymphocyte infusion donor (not recorded which). It is not recorded whose cells these are; they may come from a transplant donor. CDR3 nucleotides: TGTGCCAGCAGCTTTCGGGGGCTTGAATCGGGTGGAAACACCATATATTTT. Translated, it gives CASSFRGLESGGNTIYF. Looking up the rest from reference TRBV7-2 and TRBJ1-3 gives the full variable domain: GAGVSQSPSNKVTEKGKDVELRCDPISGHTALYWYRQSLGQGLEFLIYFQGNSAPDKSGLPSDRFSAERTGGSVSTLTIQRTQQEDSAVYLCASSFRGLESGGNTIYFGEGSWLTVV.